This T cell receptor beta chain was identified during a study of blood T cell repertoires in COVID-19. Germline CDR1 is SGHTA and CDR2 is FQGNSA. The CDR3 is 16 residues long. Trimming stripped 5 bases from V and 1 base from J, with 17 bases between. This clone showed up just a few times. Per the authors' pipeline: Estimation of nucleated cell counts relied on the amplification of reference gene primers. Assay: immunoSEQ multiplex PCR; the TCRdb copy retains only in-frame clones and omits some. Clone size and V and J calls were adopted from that table, with D and trimming inferred from the DNA. The sample includes fewer than 250,000 clones, 75% to 85% of them seen just once. Membership in each cohort depended on participant-reported clinical history.

Sequencing input: PBMCs or T cells enriched from blood (not recorded which). The TCR comes from a woman aged 45-60 years with acute COVID-19. The chain combines TRBV7-2 with TRBJ1-1; no firm D call. DNA for the CDR3: TGTGCCAGCAGCGCGGGGTCTTGGGTAGGGAACACTGAAGCTTTCTTT. This translates into CASSAGSWVGNTEAFF. The full variable domain, in which reference TRBV7-2 and TRBJ1-1 provide the parts outside the CDR3, is GAGVSQSPSNKVTEKGKDVELRCDPISGHTALYWYRQSLGQGLEFLIYFQGNSAPDKSGLPSDRFSAERTGGSVSTLTIQRTQQEDSAVYLCASSAGSWVGNTEAFFGQGTRLTVV.